Detailed here is one T cell receptor beta chain. No antigen is known for it. The repertoire was sequenced with immunoSEQ multiplex PCR; TCRdb's copy has only in-frame clones and lacks some. The data hold roughly 80,000 clones, with roughly 94% observed a single time. This record comes from a study of cytomegalovirus exposure and HLA in healthy donors. The study's findings and limits: According to a later analysis, TCR clusters from the first cohort tended to co-occur in the approximately 130 validation repertoires. It was confirmed in vitro that a few of the CMV-associated chains were specific for CMV antigens. Most TCR sequences were uncommon, yet certain public TCRs appeared in many donors. Diagnosis of cytomegalovirus status made by the classifier reportedly showed high specificity and sensitivity.

CDR1 is MDHEN and CDR2 is SYDVKM in the germline V gene. Between the trimmed V and J ends, which lost 5 bases and 6 bases, there was a span of 8 bases. There are 11 residues in the CDR3. The sequence came from a woman aged 18-29 years in good health and CMV-seropositive. The chain is built from TRBV28 and TRBJ2-7; unclear D gene. Specimen: PBMCs. The CDR3: CASSIFSEQYF. DNA of the CDR3: TGTGCCAGCAGTATTTTCTCCGAGCAGTACTTC.